The following is a TCR beta chain sequence with its context. This sample was included in a study of blood T cell repertoires in COVID-19. The repertoire was sequenced with immunoSEQ multiplex PCR; TCRdb's copy has only in-frame clones and lacks some. The table lists 350,000 to 500,000 clones, around nine tenths of them singletons, with about 1.5% in the top ten. The TCR comes from a woman between 18 and 30 years old who had been exposed to COVID-19. Material for sequencing was PBMCs or T cells enriched from blood (not recorded which).

The CDR3 DNA is TGTGCCACGCAATCAGCGTACGAAACCGGGGAGCTGTTTTTT. Protein product: CATQSAYETGELFF. This sequence joins TRBV2 and TRBJ2-2; no reliable D call. CDR3 size: 14 residues. Trimming cost V 10 bases and J 5 bases, with 17 bases left between them. Per the germline V gene, CDR1 is SNHLY and CDR2 is FYNNEI.